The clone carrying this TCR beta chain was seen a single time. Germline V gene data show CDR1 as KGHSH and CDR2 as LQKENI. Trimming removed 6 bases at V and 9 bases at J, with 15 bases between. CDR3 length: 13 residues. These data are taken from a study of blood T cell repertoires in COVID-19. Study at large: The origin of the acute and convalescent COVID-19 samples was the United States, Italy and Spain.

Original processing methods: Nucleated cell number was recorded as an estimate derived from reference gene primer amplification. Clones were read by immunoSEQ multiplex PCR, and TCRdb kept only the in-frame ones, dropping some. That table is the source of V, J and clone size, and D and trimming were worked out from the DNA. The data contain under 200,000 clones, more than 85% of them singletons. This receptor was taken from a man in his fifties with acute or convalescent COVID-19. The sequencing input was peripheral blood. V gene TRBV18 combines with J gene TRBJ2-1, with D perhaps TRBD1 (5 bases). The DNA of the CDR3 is TGTGCCAGCTCCGGTTTAAGGGGATCTGAGCAGTTCTTC. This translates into CASSGLRGSEQFF.